A single sample is the source of the 6 T cell receptor beta chains below, sequenced in a study of blood T cell repertoires in COVID-19. The method was immunoSEQ multiplex PCR; TCRdb's version includes in-frame clones alone and lacks a portion of them. The table has about 230,000 clones, 83% seen once. Input material: peripheral blood. Receptors originate from a woman in her 70s with active or convalescent COVID-19.

This chain links TRBV7-2 with TRBJ1-5; no clear D. Trimming took 5 bases from V and 7 from J, leaving 18 bases between them. The CDR3 covers 15 residues. The germline V gene has CDR1 SGHTA and CDR2 FQGNSA. The CDR3 sequence is CASSRGWRAEQPQHF. The CDR3 DNA follows: TGTGCCAGCAGCCGCGGCTGGAGGGCCGAGCAGCCCCAGCATTTT.

This clone appeared once. The chain uses TRBV28 and TRBJ1-2; possible D gene TRBD1, 5 bases. The CDR3 consists of 13 residues. Germline V gene sequence: CDR1 MDHEN, CDR2 SYDVKM. The ends were cut back, 6 bases at V and 4 bases at J, with 12 bases in the middle. CDR3 amino acids: CASRSGQSYGYTF. The CDR3 coding sequence is TGTGCCAGCAGGTCCGGACAATCCTATGGCTACACCTTC.

V usage is TRBV11-3 and J usage is TRBJ2-3; tentative D call: TRBD2 (6 bases). This CDR3 has 15 amino acids. Trimming took 7 bases from V and 2 from J, leaving 16 bases between them. The germline CDR1 and CDR2 sequences are SGHNT and YENEEA. In nucleotides, the CDR3 is TGTGCCAGCATCCGGGGGTCCTTTCCCACAGATACGCAGTATTTT. It codes for CASIRGSFPTDTQYF.

This clone was picked up a small number of times. The gene calls are TRBV9 and TRBJ2-2; 7 nucleotides line up with TRBD2. The germline V gene encodes CDR1 SGDLS and CDR2 YYNGEE. V was clipped by 0 bases and J by 3 bases; unmatched bases: 5. CDR3 length: 16 residues. The CDR3 nucleotides are TGTGCCAGCAGCGTAGGTGCGGGGGTAGACACCGGGGAGCTGTTTTTT. Translating gives CASSVGAGVDTGELFF.

The chain carries TRBV9 and TRBJ2-7; TRBD2 agrees at 12 bases. The germline V gene encodes CDR1 SGDLS and CDR2 YYNGEE. This CDR3 has 18 residues. V shed 0 bases, J shed 0 bases, and the junction held 7 bases outside the gene matches. The CDR3 nucleotides read TGTGCCAGCAGCGTAGCTGCTAGCGGGAGGGCCTCCTCCTACGAGCAGTACTTC. This sequence encodes CASSVAASGRASSYEQYF.

Concerning this clone itself: Because the CDR3's place on the DNA is in doubt, the DNA is left out and the CDR3 is given as listed by TCRdb. V and J are TRBV7-5 and TRBJ2-7; the table's D call, TRBD2, was not checked against the DNA. TRBV7-5 represents a pseudogene. The CDR3 spans 17 residues, counting both ends. The CDR3 protein is CARSSPVAGGSSYEQYF.